The clone carrying this T cell receptor beta chain was recorded at least ten times. Antigen specificity is unknown. TCRdb called the reads again in MiXCR, with one record for every CDR3 protein. The data contain a few hundred thousand distinct CDR3 sequences, more than 8% of them seen just once; the ten biggest clones take up roughly 4.5%. Germline V lookup: CDR1 LGHNT, CDR2 FRNRAP. The CDR3 totals 12 residues. Trimming cost V 4 bases and J 9 bases, with 10 bases left between them. The data were taken from a study of T cell repertoires in cytomegalovirus infection. Overall study context: Public TCR beta signature analysis indicated the presence of both CMV infection and matching HLA type.

General study findings and limits: Using cumulative public TCR beta family frequency, the authors identified those who carried CMV together with the relevant HLA. Dominant in the ex vivo response were TCR beta clonotypes restricted by HLA-C and specific for CMV.

Sequenced sample: PBMCs. The sequence came from a human donor in good health (CMV status not recorded). Some clones in this sample may be carry-over from other donors' samples. The genes are TRBV12-5 and TRBJ2-1, with D possibly TRBD2 on 5 matching bases. CDR3 amino acids: CASGYGVSEQFF. CDR3 in DNA: TGTGCTAGTGGTTACGGGGTGAGTGAGCAGTTCTTC. Complete variable domain (other parts from reference TRBV12-5 and TRBJ2-1): DARVTQTPRHKVTEMGQEVTMRCQPILGHNTVFWYRQTMMQGLELLAYFRNRAPLDDSGMPKDRFSAEMPDATLATLKIQPSEPRDSAVYFCASGYGVSEQFFGPGTRLTVL.